This T cell receptor (beta chain) appears in the sequencing data of a study of shared clonotypes between healthy human individuals (dated by TCRdb to 2020 to 2022). Context from the whole study: The cohort included three men and two women between 18 and 49 years of age. The study deeply sequenced blood TCR repertoires of about five healthy adults to estimate repertoire size and the extent of clonotype sharing between individuals. Per donor, leukapheresis produced somewhere between about 0.8 and 9 billion PBMCs. Libraries were prepared and TCR repertoires were sequenced by different laboratories using diverse techniques, in order to increase sequencing depth and limit assay-specific biases.

Using the deep immunoSEQ assay, TCR CDR3 regions were amplified from genomic DNA by multiplex PCR. Extracted genomic DNA from each cell subset was spread evenly across all wells of several immunoSEQ 96-well plates, with each plate serving as a replicate. For unsorted PBMC, 250 to 300 ng genomic DNA, equal to 30,000 or so T cell genomes, was loaded into each replicate PCR. Ten immunoSEQ deep assay plates were used to sequence the unsorted PBMC genomic DNA. The purified libraries were quantified using a Qubit 3.0 fluorometer, sized with a Bioanalyzer 2100, and then quantified again using the KAPA Library Quantification kit. A separate single-read 150-cycle Illumina NextSeq 550 flow cell was used to sequence each immunoSEQ 96-well plate. Per the authors' processing: Because the immunoSEQ output included only junctional sequences and no quality scores, the filtering could not be the same as the filtering used for full-length reads. To assign V/J genes and CDR3, sequences were annotated using PyIR, a Python wrapper for IgBLAST v1.9, with IMGT germline references. Reads were removed for weak V/J assignments (E-value above 1e-6), missing CDR3, stop codons, out-of-frame junctions, or ambiguous translated residues. V3J clonotypes were defined as sequences sharing an identical inferred V gene, J gene, and CDR3 amino acid sequence. Percentage overlap between repertoires was computed as shared unique clonotypes divided by the size of the smaller repertoire. RTK rarefaction, the Chao1 estimator, and Recon v2.1 estimates of unobserved clonotypes were used to assess repertoire richness. TCRdb carries this immuneACCESS record with in-frame sequences only. Its versions omit some clonotypes, under half of them owing to an unresolved V gene in the studies checked, with the rest unexplained. Clone size and the V and J calls come from that table; the DNA yielded D and trimming. Here the sample has fewer than 600,000 clones; approximately 85% occur a single time. 10% to 15% of the sample goes to the ten largest clones.

The donors were healthy, HIV-negative adults with no recently reported acute infections or vaccinations. All donors were Caucasian adults living in Nashville, Tennessee, USA. For unsorted samples, 100 million or so PBMCs were counted, and genomic DNA was extracted using the QIAamp DNA Blood Mini kit. After blood collection by leukapheresis, PBMCs were isolated using Ficoll-Histopaque density gradient centrifugation and then cryopreserved in the vapor phase of liquid nitrogen. Reading from cysteine to phenylalanine, the CDR3 counts 14 amino acids. Only the CDR3 region is kept as DNA, spanning 42 bases read in frame from base 1. A word on this clone: What antigen it recognizes has not been identified. Base qualities are not at hand, and no much larger clone is one base apart.

General findings and caveats noted by the study authors: The genetic and exposure-history diversity represented was limited by the small number of donors. Based on pairwise subsampling, the degree of clonotype sharing among donors was expected to be affected by sequencing depth. Sampling was limited to blood, and TCR repertoires in tissue likely differ from TCR repertoires in blood.

The chain links TRBV21-1 with TRBJ2-7; the table's D call of TRBD1 was not tested on the DNA. TRBV21-1 is annotated as a pseudogene. Sample: PBMCs. The clonotype was recovered from a woman between 40 and 55 years old in good health. Some clones in this sample may be carry-over from other donors' samples. The sequence in DNA is TGTGCCAGCAGCAATTGTGGGACAGAGGACGAGCAGTACTTC. Its coded protein is CASSNCGTEDEQYF.